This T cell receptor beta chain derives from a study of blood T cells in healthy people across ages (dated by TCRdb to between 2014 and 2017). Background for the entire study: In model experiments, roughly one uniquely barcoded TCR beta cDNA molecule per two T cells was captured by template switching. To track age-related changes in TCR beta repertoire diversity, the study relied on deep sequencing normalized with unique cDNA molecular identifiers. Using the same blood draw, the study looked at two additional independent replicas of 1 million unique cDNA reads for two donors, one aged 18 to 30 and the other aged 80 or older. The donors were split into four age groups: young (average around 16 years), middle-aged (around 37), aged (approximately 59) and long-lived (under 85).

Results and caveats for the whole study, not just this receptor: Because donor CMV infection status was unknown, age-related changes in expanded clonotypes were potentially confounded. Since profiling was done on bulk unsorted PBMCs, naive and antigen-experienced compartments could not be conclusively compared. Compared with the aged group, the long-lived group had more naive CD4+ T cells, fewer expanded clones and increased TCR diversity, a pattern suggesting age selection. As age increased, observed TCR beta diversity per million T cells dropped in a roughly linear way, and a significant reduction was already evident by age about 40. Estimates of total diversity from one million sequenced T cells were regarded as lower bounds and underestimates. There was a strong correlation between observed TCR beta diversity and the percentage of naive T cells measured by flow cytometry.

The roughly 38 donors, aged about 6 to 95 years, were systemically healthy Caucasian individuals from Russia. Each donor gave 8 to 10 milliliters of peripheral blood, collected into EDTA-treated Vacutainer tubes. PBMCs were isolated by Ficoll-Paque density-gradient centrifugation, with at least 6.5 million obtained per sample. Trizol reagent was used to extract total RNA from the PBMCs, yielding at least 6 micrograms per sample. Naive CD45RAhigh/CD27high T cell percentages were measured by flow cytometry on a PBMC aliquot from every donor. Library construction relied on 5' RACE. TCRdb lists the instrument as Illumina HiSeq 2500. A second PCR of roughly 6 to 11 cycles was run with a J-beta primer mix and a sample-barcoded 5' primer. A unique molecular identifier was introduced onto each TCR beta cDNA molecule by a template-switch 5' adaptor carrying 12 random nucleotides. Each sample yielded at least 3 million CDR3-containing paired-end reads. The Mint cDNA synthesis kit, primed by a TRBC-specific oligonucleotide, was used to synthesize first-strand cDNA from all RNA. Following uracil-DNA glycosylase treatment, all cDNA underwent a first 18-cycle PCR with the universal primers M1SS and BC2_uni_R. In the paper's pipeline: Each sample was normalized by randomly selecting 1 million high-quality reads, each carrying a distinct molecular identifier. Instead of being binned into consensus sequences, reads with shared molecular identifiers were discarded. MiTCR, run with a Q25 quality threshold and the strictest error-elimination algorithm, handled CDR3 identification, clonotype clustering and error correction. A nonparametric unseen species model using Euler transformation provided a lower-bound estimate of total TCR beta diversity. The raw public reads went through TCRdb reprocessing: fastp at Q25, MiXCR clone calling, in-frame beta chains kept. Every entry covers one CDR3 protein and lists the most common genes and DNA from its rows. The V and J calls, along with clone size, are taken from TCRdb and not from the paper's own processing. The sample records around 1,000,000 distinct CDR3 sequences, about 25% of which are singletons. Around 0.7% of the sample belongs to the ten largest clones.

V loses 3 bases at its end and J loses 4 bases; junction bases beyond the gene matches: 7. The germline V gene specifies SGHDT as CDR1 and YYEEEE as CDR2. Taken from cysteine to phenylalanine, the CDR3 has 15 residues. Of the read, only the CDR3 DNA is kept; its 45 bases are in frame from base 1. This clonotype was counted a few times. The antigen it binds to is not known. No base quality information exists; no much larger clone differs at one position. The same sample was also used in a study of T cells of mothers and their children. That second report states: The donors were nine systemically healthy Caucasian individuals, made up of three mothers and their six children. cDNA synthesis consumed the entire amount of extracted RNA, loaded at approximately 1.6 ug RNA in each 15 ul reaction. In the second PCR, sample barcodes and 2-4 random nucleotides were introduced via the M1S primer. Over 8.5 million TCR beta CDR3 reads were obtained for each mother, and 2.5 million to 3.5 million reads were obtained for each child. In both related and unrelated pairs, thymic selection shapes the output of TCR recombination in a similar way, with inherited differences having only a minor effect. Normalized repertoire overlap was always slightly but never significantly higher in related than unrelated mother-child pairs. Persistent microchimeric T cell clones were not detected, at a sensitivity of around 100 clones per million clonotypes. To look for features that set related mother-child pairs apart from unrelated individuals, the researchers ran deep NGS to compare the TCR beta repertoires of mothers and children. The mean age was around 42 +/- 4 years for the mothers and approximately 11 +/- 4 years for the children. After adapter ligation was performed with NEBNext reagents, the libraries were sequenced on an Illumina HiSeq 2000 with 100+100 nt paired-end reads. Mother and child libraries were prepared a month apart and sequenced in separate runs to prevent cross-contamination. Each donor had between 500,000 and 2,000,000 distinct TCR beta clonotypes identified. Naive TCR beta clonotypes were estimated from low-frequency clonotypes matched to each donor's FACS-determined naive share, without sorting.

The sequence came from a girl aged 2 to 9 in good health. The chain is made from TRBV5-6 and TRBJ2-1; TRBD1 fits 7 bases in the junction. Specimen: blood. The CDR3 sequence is CASSSGTVIYNEQFF. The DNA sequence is TGTGCCAGCAGCTCCGGGACAGTGATATACAATGAGCAGTTCTTC.